The T cell receptor (beta chain) under discussion was sequenced for a study of blood T cell repertoires in COVID-19. Overall study context: The analysed material was cDNA or gDNA that came from T cells, B-cell-depleted T cells, or PBMCs.

Trimming took off 3 bases at V and 2 bases at J, with 8 bases between the two ends. The germline V gene has CDR1 SEHNR and CDR2 FQNEAQ (reference sequence). The CDR3 consists of 14 residues. Original handling: Reference gene primer amplification gave estimated nucleated cell counts. Generated by immunoSEQ multiplex PCR, the TCRdb table keeps only in-frame clones and is missing some. For V, J and clone size, that table is used; D and trimming come from the DNA. The table shows approximately 67,000 clones, with approximately 89% occurring only once. The sequence was obtained from a woman aged 60 to 75 with active COVID-19. This sequence joins TRBV7-9 and TRBJ1-3; a weak D match, TRBD1 (5 bases). The sample consisted of peripheral blood. The CDR3 region is CASSFRGAGNTIYF. In DNA form, the CDR3 reads TGTGCCAGCAGCTTCCGGGGGGCTGGAAACACCATATATTTT.